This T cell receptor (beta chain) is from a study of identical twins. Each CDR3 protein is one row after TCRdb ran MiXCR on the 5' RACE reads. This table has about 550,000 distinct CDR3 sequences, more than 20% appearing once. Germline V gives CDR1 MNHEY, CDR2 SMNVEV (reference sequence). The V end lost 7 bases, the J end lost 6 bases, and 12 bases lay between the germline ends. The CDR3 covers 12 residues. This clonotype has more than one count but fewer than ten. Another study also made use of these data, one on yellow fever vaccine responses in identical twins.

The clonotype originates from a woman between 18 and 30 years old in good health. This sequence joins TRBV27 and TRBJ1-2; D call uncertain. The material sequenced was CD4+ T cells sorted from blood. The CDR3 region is CASMSVGHGYTF. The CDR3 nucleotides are TGTGCCAGCATGAGTGTAGGCCATGGCTACACCTTC.